This passage covers 29 T cell receptor beta chains from one sample sequenced in a study of regulatory T cells in long-lasting Graves disease. The authors built TCR beta libraries using iRepertoire HTBI primers and Arm-PCR of CDR3 regions. Each CDR3 protein is one row after TCRdb ran MiXCR on the multiplex PCR reads. The sample lists 350,000 to 450,000 distinct CDR3 sequences, roughly 21% seen once, with about 13% in the top ten. Documented time point: persistent/refractory GD, antithyroid drugs over 5 years with positive TRAb. PBMC RNA was the source of the TCR library. The source was peripheral blood mononuclear cells (PBMCs), collected when the disease was refractory, from a patient treated with antithyroid drugs. These TCRs come from a female donor with Graves disease.

This clonotype was counted many times. The J gene is TRBJ2-4, the V gene TRBV28; TRBD1 matches 11 bases. After removal of 3 bases from V and 0 bases from J, the junction contained 7 bases not matched to a gene. The germline gives CDR1 MDHEN, CDR2 SYDVKM. This CDR3 has 18 amino acids. The DNA for the CDR3 is TGTGCCAGCAGTTTCTGGGGACAGGGGGTTACAGCCAAAAACATTCAGTACTTC. The encoded protein is CASSFWGQGVTAKNIQYF.

This clonotype was observed a few times. The chain has TRBV28 and TRBJ2-3; 8 positions agree with TRBD2. V shed 6 bases and J 7 bases; nucleotides not matched to a gene: 24. Germline V gives CDR1 MDHEN, CDR2 SYDVKM. The CDR3 runs to 19 residues. The CDR3 DNA sequence: TGTGCCAGCAGACCCACCGGGCCTTCCGGGGGGGGGATCCTAAATACGCAGTATTTT. Translation gives CASRPTGPSGGGILNTQYF.

This clonotype was observed at least ten times. The chain is built from TRBV2 and TRBJ2-6; D perhaps matches TRBD2 (5 bases). The CDR3 runs to 12 residues. The germline V and J ends were trimmed by 10 bases and 7 bases, with 11 bases remaining between them. CDR1 is SNHLY and CDR2 is FYNNEI in the germline V gene. CDR3 bases: TGTGCCATCCGGCCGGGAGCCAACGTCCTGACTTTC. It encodes CAIRPGANVLTF.

This clonotype was recorded many times. The rearrangement joins TRBV6-5 to TRBJ1-4; D not resolved. This CDR3 contains 14 residues. Germline V lookup: CDR1 MNHEY, CDR2 SVGAGI. Between the trimmed V and J ends, which lost 0 bases and 8 bases, there was a span of 10 bases. CDR3 amino acids: CASSYSTGGEKLFF. The CDR3 nucleotides read TGTGCCAGCAGTTACTCGACCGGAGGAGAAAAACTGTTTTTT.

This rearrangement joins TRBV9 to TRBJ1-5; D possibly corresponds to TRBD1 (5 bases). The V gene lost 3 bases and the J gene lost 3 bases, with 13 bases spanning the gap. The CDR3 has 15 amino acids. The germline V gene encodes CDR1 SGDLS and CDR2 YYNGEE. The CDR3 region is CASSELTVNNQPQHF. The CDR3 DNA reads as TGTGCCAGCAGCGAGTTGACAGTTAACAATCAGCCCCAGCATTTT.

This clonotype appeared many times. The chain has TRBV27 and TRBJ2-7, with 7 bases that match TRBD1. In germline, CDR1 is MNHEY, CDR2 SMNVEV (reference sequence). With V trimmed by 6 bases and J by 0 bases, 8 bases remained unmatched. The CDR3 runs 15 residues. The chain's CDR3 is CASRRGQTSSYEQYF. CDR3 nucleotides: TGTGCCAGCAGGAGGGGACAGACCAGCTCCTACGAGCAGTACTTC.

This clonotype was counted ten times or more. The V call is TRBV27, the J call TRBJ1-6; unclear D gene. CDR1 is MNHEY, CDR2 SMNVEV, per germline (reference sequence). This CDR3 contains 16 residues. Trimming took off 4 bases at V and 0 bases at J, with 10 bases between the two ends. The CDR3 reads CASSSPPLSYNSPLHF. Written as DNA, the CDR3 is TGTGCCAGCAGTTCGCCGCCCCTCTCCTATAATTCACCCCTCCACTTT.

This clonotype was seen repeatedly, ten times or more. The J gene is TRBJ1-1, the V gene TRBV2; no clear D. Trimming took 5 bases from V and 0 from J, leaving 13 bases between them. CDR3 length: 15 amino acids. Germline CDR1 SNHLY, CDR2 FYNNEI. The CDR3 DNA is TGTGCCAGCAGTCCCGAAGAGTGGGTGAACACTGAAGCTTTCTTT. This encodes CASSPEEWVNTEAFF.

This chain links TRBV3-1 with TRBJ2-7; D possibly uses TRBD1 or TRBD2 (5 bases each). Trimming pared 5 bases from V and 6 bases from J, leaving 17 bases between. From germline, CDR1 is LGHDT and CDR2 YNNKEL (reference sequence). The CDR3 has 14 amino acids. CDR3 sequence reads: CASSSGTGFTEQYF. CDR3 in DNA: TGTGCCAGCAGCTCCGGGACGGGGTTTACCGAGCAGTACTTC.

This clonotype was observed many times. The CDR3 bases are TGTGCCAGCAGCTTGGAGTTCCTTCCGAACACTGAAGCTTTCTTT. As protein: CASSLEFLPNTEAFF. The chain uses TRBV5-6 and TRBJ1-1; D gene unclear. Trimming removed 0 bases at V and 1 base at J, with 10 bases between. The CDR3 totals 15 residues. From germline, CDR1 is SGHDT and CDR2 YYEEEE.

This clonotype was detected a few times. CDR3 bases: TGTGCCAGCAGCACCCCCCCGTCAGGAAACACCATATATTTT. Translating gives CASSTPPSGNTIYF. The chain combines TRBV28 with TRBJ1-3; D uncertain. This CDR3 has 14 residues. Germline V gene sequence: CDR1 MDHEN, CDR2 SYDVKM. The germline V and J ends were trimmed by 6 bases and 4 bases, with 13 bases remaining between them. Complete variable domain (other parts from reference TRBV28 and TRBJ1-3): DVKVTQSSRYLVKRTGEKVFLECVQDMDHENMFWYRQDPGLGLRLIYFSYDVKMKEKGDIPEGYSVSREKKERFSLILESASTNQTSMYLCASSTPPSGNTIYFGEGSWLTVV.

A word on this clonotype: As the CDR3 is not closed by the conserved phenylalanine or tryptophan, this likely results from a read error. The J gene is TRBJ1-5, the V gene TRBV2; TRBD1 matches 7 bases. This CDR3 contains 17 residues. In germline, CDR1 is SNHLY, CDR2 FYNNEI. J was trimmed by 0 bases and V by 7 bases; bases with no gene match: 12. CDR3 coding DNA: TGTGCCAGCACCGACAGGGAGAATTCTTATAGCAATCAGCCCCAGCATTCT. Its translation: CASTDRENSYSNQPQHS.

This clonotype was detected many times. V and J are TRBV28 and TRBJ1-5; D is undetermined. The germline gives CDR1 MDHEN, CDR2 SYDVKM. This CDR3 is built from 12 residues. The ends were cut back, 4 bases at V and 9 bases at J, with 10 bases in the middle. CDR3 protein: CASSSPPPPQHF. The CDR3 DNA reads as TGTGCCAGCAGTTCCCCCCCCCCGCCCCAGCATTTT.

The rearrangement uses TRBV4-1 and TRBJ1-1; D is uncertain. CDR1 and CDR2 (germline): MGHRA, YSYEKL. The CDR3 consists of 15 residues. V lost 0 bases and J 6 bases, leaving 14 bases between the germline ends. The CDR3 is CASSQDPGALAEAFF. CDR3 DNA sequence: TGCGCCAGCAGCCAAGATCCAGGCGCGCTGGCTGAAGCTTTCTTT.

As regards this clonotype: The junction differs from germline at one of its ends, possibly a read error. This chain joins TRBV29-1 and TRBJ2-7, with 10 bases identical to TRBD1. Germline V CDR1 and CDR2: SQVTM, ANQGSEA. This CDR3 has 14 amino acids. The CDR3 region is CSVDKGTGVYERYF. The CDR3 region has the DNA TGCAGCGTTGATAAAGGGACAGGGGTCTACGAGCGGTACTTC.

This rearrangement joins TRBV19 to TRBJ1-2; D remains ambiguous. Looked up from germline, CDR1 is LNHDA and CDR2 is SQIVND (reference sequence). Trimming removed 4 bases at V and 3 bases at J, with 15 bases between. CDR3 size: 15 residues. The CDR3 protein is CASSTSASGDYGYTF. CDR3 in DNA: TGTGCCAGTAGTACCTCGGCCTCCGGTGACTATGGCTACACCTTC.

Ten or more counts support this clonotype. The CDR3 region has the DNA TGTGCCATCAGTGATGTACAGGGGGCGGGGGAGCAGTACTTC. Protein: CAISDVQGAGEQYF. This chain uses TRBV10-3 with TRBJ2-7, with 9 bases that match TRBD1. Looked up from germline, CDR1 is ENHRY and CDR2 is SYGVKD. V lost 3 bases and J lost 7; bases outside the gene matches: 7. The CDR3 is made up of 14 amino acids.

This rearrangement joins TRBV5-8 to TRBJ1-4; D is unclear. CDR1 and CDR2 from the germline V gene are SGHTS and YDEGEE. This CDR3 contains 13 residues. Deletions cut 1 base from V and 8 bases from J, with 9 bases between. CDR3 nucleotides: TGTGCCAGCAGCTTGCAGATTGTAGAAAAACTGTTTTTT. As protein: CASSLQIVEKLFF.

This clonotype was seen a handful of times. The chain uses TRBV9 and TRBJ1-1; maybe TRBD1 (5 bases). CDR3 length: 13 amino acids. Germline CDR1 and CDR2: SGDLS and YYNGEE. V was trimmed by 1 base and J by 5 bases, leaving 9 bases between them. This chain's CDR3 is CASSVRGETEAFF. The DNA of the CDR3 is TGTGCCAGCAGCGTACGGGGCGAAACTGAAGCTTTCTTT.

This clonotype appeared many times. At one boundary the junction diverges from the germline segment, which might be a read error. The V call is TRBV6-2 or TRBV6-3, the J call TRBJ1-5; maybe TRBD1 (5 bases). The CDR3 runs to 14 residues. Looked up from germline, CDR1 is MNHEY and CDR2 is SVGEGT. The CDR3 DNA reads TGTGCCAGCAGTGACTCGGCAGGGCCTCAGCCCCAGCATTTT. Its translation is CASSDSAGPQPQHF.

The table lists this clonotype with a few counts. The rearrangement joins TRBV24-1 to TRBJ2-3; TRBD1 agrees at 11 bases. The CDR3 sequence is 16 residues long. Germline V lookup: CDR1 KGHDR, CDR2 SFDVKD. V was pared by 0 bases and J by 5 bases, with 3 bases of the junction left unmatched. CDR3 sequence reads: CATSDLGQGAEDTQYF. The DNA of the CDR3 is TGTGCCACCAGTGATTTGGGACAGGGGGCGGAAGATACGCAGTATTTT.

This clonotype was detected many times. The genes are TRBV18 and TRBJ1-2; a weak D match, TRBD1 (5 bases). Germline CDR1 is KGHSH and CDR2 is LQKENI. The CDR3 has 13 residues. V lost 8 bases and J 2 bases, leaving 12 bases between the germline ends. CDR3 residues: CASSPQENYGYTF. CDR3 nucleotides: TGTGCCAGCAGTCCACAGGAAAACTATGGCTACACCTTC. Full variable domain (rest looked up from reference TRBV18 and TRBJ1-2): NAGVMQNPRHLVRRRGQEARLRCSPMKGHSHVYWYRQLPEEGLKFMVYLQKENIIDESGMPKERFSAEFPKEGPSILRIQQVVRGDSAAYFCASSPQENYGYTFGSGTRLTVV.

In its sample, this clonotype was seen many times. The chain combines TRBV7-6 with TRBJ2-7; no clear D. CDR1 is SGHVS, CDR2 FNYEAQ, per germline. V lost 5 bases, J lost 7 bases, and 15 bases lay in between. The CDR3 is 13 amino acids. Here the CDR3 DNA reads TGTGCCAGCAGCATCGTGGTGTCTGGGGAGCAGTACTTC. It specifies CASSIVVSGEQYF.

Comments on this clonotype: A much larger clone differs by one base, so this may be a read error. This chain connects TRBV12-3 or TRBV12-4 to TRBJ1-5; D remains unclear. V was clipped by 4 bases and J by 4 bases, with 11 bases between them. The CDR3 covers 14 residues. CDR3 amino acids: CASSSGRKNQPQHF. In DNA, the CDR3 is TGTGCCAGCAGTTCGGGCAGAAAGAATCAGCCCCAGCATTTT.

This clonotype was counted only a few times. The chain joins TRBV28 to TRBJ1-5; the D is unclear. V dropped 3 bases and J dropped 0 bases, with 9 bases sitting between them. Germline CDR1 MDHEN, CDR2 SYDVKM. The CDR3 covers 15 residues. The CDR3, as DNA: TGTGCCAGCAGTTTGGCACAGTATAGCAATCAGCCCCAGCATTTT. It yields the protein CASSLAQYSNQPQHF.

This clonotype was detected many times. The CDR3: CASSFKVSPARVYEQYF. The CDR3 coding sequence is TGTGCCAGCAGCTTTAAAGTATCCCCCGCGCGGGTCTACGAGCAGTACTTC. The chain joins TRBV5-6 to TRBJ2-7, with a tentative D call TRBD2 (5 bases). CDR1 is SGHDT, CDR2 YYEEEE, per germline. The CDR3 has 17 amino acids. V was clipped by 2 bases and J by 3 bases, with 21 bases between them.

The rearrangement joins TRBV28 to TRBJ1-5; D gene uncertain. Trimming cost V 6 bases and J 3 bases, with 12 bases left between them. The CDR3 is made up of 14 amino acids. Germline V gene lookup returns CDR1 MDHEN and CDR2 SYDVKM. The CDR3 protein is CASRTTRDNQPQHF. The CDR3, as DNA: TGTGCCAGCAGAACGACAAGAGACAATCAGCCCCAGCATTTT.

The gene calls are TRBV2 and TRBJ2-1; D not certain. With 6 bases removed from V and 4 bases from J, the gap between germline ends came to 19 bases. Germline V gene sequence: CDR1 SNHLY, CDR2 FYNNEI. The CDR3 has 16 amino acids. The CDR3 reads CASSGPKRSVYNEQFF. In DNA form, the CDR3 reads TGTGCCAGCAGCGGGCCGAAGAGGAGTGTGTACAATGAGCAGTTCTTC.

The V call is TRBV28, the J call TRBJ2-6, with 8 positions matching TRBD1. Germline V gene sequence: CDR1 MDHEN, CDR2 SYDVKM. J gave up 0 bases and V 0 bases, and 1 base lay outside the gene matches. The CDR3 length is 17 residues. The CDR3 sequence is CASSLWGQDSGANVLTF. CDR3 nucleotides: TGTGCCAGCAGTTTATGGGGACAGGACTCTGGGGCCAACGTCCTGACTTTC.